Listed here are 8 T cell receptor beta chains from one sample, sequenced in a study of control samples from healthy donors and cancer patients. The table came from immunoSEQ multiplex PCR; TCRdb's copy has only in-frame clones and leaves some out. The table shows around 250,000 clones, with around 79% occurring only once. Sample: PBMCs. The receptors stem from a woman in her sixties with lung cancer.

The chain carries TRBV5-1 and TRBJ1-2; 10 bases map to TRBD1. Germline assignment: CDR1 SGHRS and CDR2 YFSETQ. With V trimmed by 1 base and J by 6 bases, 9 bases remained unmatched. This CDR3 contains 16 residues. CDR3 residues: CASSLLGRQGANGYTF. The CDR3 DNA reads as TGCGCCAGCAGCTTGCTCGGGCGACAGGGGGCGAATGGCTACACCTTC.

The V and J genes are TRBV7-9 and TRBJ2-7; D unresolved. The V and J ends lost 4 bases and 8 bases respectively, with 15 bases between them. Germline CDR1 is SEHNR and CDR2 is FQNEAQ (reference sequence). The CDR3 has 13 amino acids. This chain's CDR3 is CASSSNALDQQYF. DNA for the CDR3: TGTGCCAGCAGCTCCAATGCCCTGGACCAGCAGTACTTC.

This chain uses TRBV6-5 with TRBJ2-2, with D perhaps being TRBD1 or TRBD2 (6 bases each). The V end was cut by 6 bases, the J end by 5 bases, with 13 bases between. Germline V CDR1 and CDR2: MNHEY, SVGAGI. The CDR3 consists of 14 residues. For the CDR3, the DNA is TGTGCCAGCAGAGGGGGGTATAAGACCGGGGAGCTGTTTTTT. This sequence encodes CASRGGYKTGELFF.

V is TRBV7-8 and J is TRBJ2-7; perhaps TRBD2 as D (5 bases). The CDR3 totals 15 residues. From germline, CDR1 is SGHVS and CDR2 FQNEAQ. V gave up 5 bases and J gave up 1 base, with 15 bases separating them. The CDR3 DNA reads TGTGCCAGCAGCGGTCTAGGGCGGAGGTCCTACGAGCAGTACTTC. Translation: CASSGLGRRSYEQYF.

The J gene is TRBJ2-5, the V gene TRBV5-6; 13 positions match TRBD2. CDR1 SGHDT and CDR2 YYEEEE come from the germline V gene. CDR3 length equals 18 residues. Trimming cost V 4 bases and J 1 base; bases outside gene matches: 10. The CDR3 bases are TGTGCCAGCAGCCCGACTACTAGCGGGGGGGCCCCCCAAGAGACCCAGTACTTC. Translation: CASSPTTSGGAPQETQYF. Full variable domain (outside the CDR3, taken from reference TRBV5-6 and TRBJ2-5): DAGVTQSPTHLIKTRGQQVTLRCSPKSGHDTVSWYQQALGQGPQFIFQYYEEEERQRGNFPDRFSGHQFPNYSSELNVNALLLGDSALYLCASSPTTSGGAPQETQYFGPGTRLLVL.

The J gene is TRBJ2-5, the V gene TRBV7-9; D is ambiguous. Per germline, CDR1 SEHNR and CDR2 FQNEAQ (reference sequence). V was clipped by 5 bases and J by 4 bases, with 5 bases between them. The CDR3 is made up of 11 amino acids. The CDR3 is CASSKVETQYF. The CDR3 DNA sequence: TGTGCCAGCAGCAAGGTAGAGACCCAGTACTTC.

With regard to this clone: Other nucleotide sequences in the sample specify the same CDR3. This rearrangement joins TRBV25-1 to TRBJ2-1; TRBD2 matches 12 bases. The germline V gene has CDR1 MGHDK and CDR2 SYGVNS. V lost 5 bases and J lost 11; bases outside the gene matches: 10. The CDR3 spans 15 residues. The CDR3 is CASSSPRLAGVKQFF. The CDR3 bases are TGTGCCAGCAGTTCACCACGACTAGCGGGAGTGAAGCAGTTCTTC. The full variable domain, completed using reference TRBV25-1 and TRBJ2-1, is EADIYQTPRYLVIGTGKKITLECSQTMGHDKMYWYQQDPGMELHLIHYSYGVNSTEKGDLSSESTVSRIRTEHFPLTLESARPSHTSQYLCASSSPRLAGVKQFFGPGTRLTVL.

The CDR3 coding sequence is TGTGCCAGTAGTATCGGAGTTATTCGAGAAAAACTGTTTTTT. Its translation: CASSIGVIREKLFF. The chain links TRBV19 to TRBJ1-4; D is undetermined. CDR1 is LNHDA and CDR2 is SQIVND in the germline V gene (reference sequence). Trimming removed 3 bases from V and 8 bases from J, with 13 bases in between. The CDR3 contains 14 residues. Full variable domain (rest looked up from reference TRBV19 and TRBJ1-4): DGGITQSPKYLFRKEGQNVTLSCEQNLNHDAMYWYRQDPGQGLRLIYYSQIVNDFQKGDIAEGYSVSREKKESFPLTVTSAQKNPTAFYLCASSIGVIREKLFFGSGTQLSVL.